The next 8 T cell receptor beta chains were all read from a single sample in a study of blood T cell repertoires in COVID-19. This table comes from immunoSEQ multiplex PCR, and its TCRdb copy is limited to in-frame clones, with some not included. The repertoire holds about 42,000 clones, with around 90% as singletons. The sequenced sample was peripheral blood. These receptors all come from a woman of 80 years or more in a cohort sampled during active or convalescent COVID-19.

The chain is built from TRBV7-2 and TRBJ2-7; 12 bases are a match to TRBD2. CDR3 length: 16 residues. Germline-derived CDR1 and CDR2 are SGHTA and FQGNSA. V shed 5 bases, J shed 6 bases, and the junction held 11 bases outside the gene matches. CDR3 coding DNA: TGTGCCAGCAGCCCAGGACTAGCGGGAACGAACGCCGAGCAGTACTTC. Protein sequence: CASSPGLAGTNAEQYF.

The V call is TRBV24-1, the J call TRBJ2-7; 7 nucleotides align to TRBD1. There are 16 residues in the CDR3. Per the germline V gene, CDR1 is KGHDR and CDR2 is SFDVKD. Germline trimming cut 8 bases from V and 0 bases from J; bases unmatched to any gene: 12. This CDR3 is CATTTDGTDRSYEQYF. The CDR3 nucleotides are TGTGCCACCACCACCGATGGGACAGATCGCTCCTACGAGCAGTACTTC.

The rearrangement uses TRBV11-3 and TRBJ2-1; 14 nucleotides agree with TRBD2. There are 20 residues in the CDR3. Losses at the gene ends were 4 bases for V and 0 bases for J; bases not matched to a gene: 11. The germline CDR1 and CDR2 sequences are SGHNT and YENEEA. CDR3 in amino acids: CASSSTGTSGSSPSYNEQFF. In DNA, the CDR3 is TGTGCCAGCAGCTCGACCGGGACTAGCGGGAGCTCACCCTCCTACAATGAGCAGTTCTTC.

This chain's CDR3 is CAWSVSWASYEQYF. CDR3 DNA sequence: TGTGCCTGGAGTGTATCGTGGGCCTCCTACGAGCAGTACTTC. The chain employs TRBV30 and TRBJ2-7, with D uncertain. The CDR3 is made up of 14 amino acids. Germline V CDR1 and CDR2: GTSNPN, SVGIG (reference sequence). V was pared by 0 bases and J by 0 bases, with 9 bases between.

The chain uses TRBV7-9 and TRBJ1-4; 7 bases are a match to TRBD1. The J segment lost 4 bases and the V segment lost 5 bases, leaving 4 bases of the junction unmatched. The CDR3 is 14 residues long. Germline CDR1 reads SEHNR; CDR2 reads FQNEAQ (reference sequence). The CDR3 nucleotides are TGTGCCAGCAGCCCTGGGACAGTTAATGAAAAACTGTTTTTT. It specifies CASSPGTVNEKLFF.

Only a few counts were recorded for this clone. The V call is TRBV13, the J call TRBJ1-2; 8 nucleotides agree with TRBD1. The germline gives CDR1 PRHDT, CDR2 FYEKMQ (reference sequence). Losses at the gene ends were 5 bases for V and 4 bases for J; bases not matched to a gene: 9. This CDR3 is built from 15 residues. The CDR3 nucleotides are TGTGCCAGCAGCACCCGCGACAGGGGTCTCTATGGCTACACCTTC. It translates to CASSTRDRGLYGYTF. Combining the CDR3 with reference TRBV13 and TRBJ1-2 gives the whole variable domain AAGVIQSPRHLIKEKRETATLKCYPIPRHDTVYWYQQGPGQDPQFLISFYEKMQSDKGSIPDRFSAQQFSDYHSELNMSSLELGDSALYFCASSTRDRGLYGYTFGSGTRLTVV.

The rearrangement uses TRBV6-2 or TRBV6-3 and TRBJ1-2; 8 bases agree with TRBD1. Losses at the gene ends were 6 bases for V and 8 bases for J; bases not matched to a gene: 8. Germline values: CDR1 MNHEY, CDR2 SVGEGT. The CDR3 extends over 13 amino acids. The CDR3 sequence is CASSLMGTGGYTF. The CDR3 nucleotides are TGTGCCAGCAGCCTAATGGGGACAGGAGGCTACACCTTC.

The genes are TRBV5-1 and TRBJ1-1; D is unclear. The CDR3 spans 15 residues. V was cut by 6 bases and J by 6 bases, with 21 bases left in between. Germline V gives CDR1 SGHRS, CDR2 YFSETQ. CDR3 in amino acids: CASTPPLGGRSEAFF. The CDR3 coding sequence is TGCGCCAGCACCCCCCCCTTAGGAGGGCGGTCTGAAGCTTTCTTT.